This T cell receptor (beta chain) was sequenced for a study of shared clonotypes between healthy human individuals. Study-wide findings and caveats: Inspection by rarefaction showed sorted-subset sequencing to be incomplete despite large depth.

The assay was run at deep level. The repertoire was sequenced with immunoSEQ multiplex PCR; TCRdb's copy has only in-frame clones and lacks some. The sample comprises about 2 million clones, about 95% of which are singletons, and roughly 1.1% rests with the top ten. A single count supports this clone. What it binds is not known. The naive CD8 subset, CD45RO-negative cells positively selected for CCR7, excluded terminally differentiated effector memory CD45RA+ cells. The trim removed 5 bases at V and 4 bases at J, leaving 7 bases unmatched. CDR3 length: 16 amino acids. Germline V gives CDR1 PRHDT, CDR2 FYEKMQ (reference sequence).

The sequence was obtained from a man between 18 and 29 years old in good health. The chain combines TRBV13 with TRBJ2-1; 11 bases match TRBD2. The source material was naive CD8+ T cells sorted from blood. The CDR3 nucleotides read TGTGCCAGCAGCCCGCCGGGGACTAGCGGTTACAATGAGCAGTTCTTC. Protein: CASSPPGTSGYNEQFF.